The 27 T cell receptor beta chains presented below share a single source sample, sequenced in a study of OX40 agonist ivuxolimab in advanced cancers. Assay used: immunoSEQ multiplex PCR; TCRdb lists only in-frame clones, some missing. The data show around 69,000 clones, roughly 87% seen once. Specimen: CD4+ or CD8+ T cells sorted from blood, collected in a trial of the OX40 agonist ivuxolimab. Every receptor here comes from an adult with an advanced solid tumor such as melanoma, head and neck, liver or kidney cancer.

The rearrangement joins TRBV9 to TRBJ2-3; D not resolved. Deletions cut 0 bases from V and 2 bases from J, with 7 bases between. Germline CDR1 SGDLS, CDR2 YYNGEE. CDR3 size: 14 residues. The CDR3 nucleotides are TGTGCCAGCAGCGTAGAAGAGCTCACAGATACGCAGTATTTT. Translating it yields CASSVEELTDTQYF.

The CDR3 spells CASGLSFRSGTDTQYF. The CDR3 DNA reads as TGTGCTAGTGGTTTGTCTTTCCGCTCAGGCACAGATACGCAGTATTTT. The chain uses TRBV12-5 and TRBJ2-3; D is undetermined. This CDR3 comprises 16 residues. Germline V gene data show CDR1 as LGHNT and CDR2 as FRNRAP. The germline V and J ends were trimmed by 2 bases and 1 base, with 13 bases remaining between them.

This chain joins TRBV6-4 and TRBJ1-6, with TRBD1 as a possible D gene (6 bases). Per the germline V gene, CDR1 is MRHNA and CDR2 is SNTAGT. Trimming pared 10 bases from V and 10 bases from J, leaving 17 bases between. The CDR3 is 13 amino acids. CDR3 sequence: CATRQAGGSPLHF. Here the CDR3 DNA reads TGTGCCACGAGACAGGCCGGGGGCTCACCCCTCCACTTT.

For the CDR3, the DNA is TGCAGCGTTGAAGACTGGCAGGGGCGATCAAGCGAGCAGTACTTC. Protein: CSVEDWQGRSSEQYF. The chain joins TRBV29-1 to TRBJ2-7; D might be TRBD1 (6 bases). Trimming left V 0 bases short and J 6 bases short, with 18 bases between. The CDR3 is 15 residues long. The V gene's germline CDR1 is SQVTM and CDR2 ANQGSEA.

The V gene is TRBV4-3, the J gene TRBJ1-6; D call uncertain. Germline lookup yields CDR1 LGHNA and CDR2 YSLEER. The CDR3 is 15 residues long. Trimming shortened V by 2 bases and J by 10 bases, and 15 bases separated the two germline ends. CDR3 sequence reads: CASSQTLRVLSPLHF. CDR3 in DNA: TGCGCCAGCAGCCAAACCTTGAGGGTTTTATCACCCCTCCACTTT.

The CDR3 loop is CAWRPWGRAYNEQFF. The CDR3 DNA is TGTGCCTGGAGGCCCTGGGGACGGGCCTACAATGAGCAGTTCTTC. This chain connects TRBV30 to TRBJ2-1; D assignment may be TRBD1 or TRBD2 (5 bases each). The V end lost 3 bases, the J end lost 2 bases, and 14 bases lay between the germline ends. The CDR3 length is 15 residues. Germline assignment: CDR1 GTSNPN and CDR2 SVGIG (reference sequence).

This clone was seen a single time. The same CDR3 also results from other DNA sequences found in this sample. The chain carries TRBV2 and TRBJ2-2; 8 nucleotides match TRBD1. There are 15 residues in the CDR3. The V segment lost 6 bases and the J segment 0 bases; nucleotides outside the gene matches: 3. Looked up from germline, CDR1 is SNHLY and CDR2 is FYNNEI. The CDR3 sequence is CASRRTGPNTGELFF. The CDR3 DNA follows: TGTGCCAGCAGAAGGACAGGGCCGAACACCGGGGAGCTGTTTTTT. Based on the CDR3 plus reference TRBV2 and TRBJ2-2, the full variable domain is EPEVTQTPSHQVTQMGQEVILRCVPISNHLYFYWYRQILGQKVEFLVSFYNNEISEKSEIFDDQFSVERPDGSNFTLKIRSTKLEDSAMYFCASRRTGPNTGELFFGEGSRLTVL.

The rearrangement links TRBV19 to TRBJ1-6; 7 nucleotides line up with TRBD1. Per the germline V gene, CDR1 is LNHDA and CDR2 is SQIVND (reference sequence). Germline trimming cut 2 bases from V and 13 bases from J; bases unmatched to any gene: 2. The CDR3 contains 12 residues. CDR3 DNA sequence: TGTGCCAGTAGTATACCAGGGGGGCCCCTCCACTTT. Protein sequence: CASSIPGGPLHF.

This rearrangement joins TRBV11-2 to TRBJ2-1, with TRBD2 matching over 10 bases. CDR1 and CDR2 (germline): SGHAT, FQNNGV. CDR3 length: 15 residues. The V segment lost 4 bases and the J segment 4 bases; nucleotides outside the gene matches: 4. CDR3 in DNA: TGTGCCAGCAGCTCGAGACTAGCGGGTTACAATGAGCAGTTCTTC. Amino acid sequence: CASSSRLAGYNEQFF.

Here the CDR3 DNA reads TGTGCCAGCAGCTCGAGAGCTGGGGGAAATGAAAAACTGTTTTTT. It is translated as CASSSRAGGNEKLFF. The gene calls are TRBV9 and TRBJ1-4; D is possibly TRBD1 (5 bases). CDR3 length: 15 amino acids. Trimming removed 4 bases from V and 5 bases from J, with 15 bases in between. Germline V gives CDR1 SGDLS, CDR2 YYNGEE. The whole variable domain, remainder taken from reference TRBV9 and TRBJ1-4, is DSGVTQTPKHLITATGQRVTLRCSPRSGDLSVYWYQQSLDQGLQFLIQYYNGEERAKGNILERFSAQQFPDLHSELNLSSLELGDSALYFCASSSRAGGNEKLFFGSGTQLSVL.

This sequence joins TRBV7-9 and TRBJ1-6; possibly TRBD1 for D (6 bases). Germline lookup yields CDR1 SEHNR and CDR2 FQNEAQ (reference sequence). V lost 11 bases, J lost 5 bases, and 13 bases lay in between. The CDR3 loop spans 13 amino acids. The CDR3, as DNA: TGTGCCTCTATAACAGGGAATAATTCACCCCTCCACTTT. This encodes CASITGNNSPLHF.

The chain links TRBV5-6 to TRBJ2-7; 7 bases match TRBD1. Trimming at V came to 4 bases and at J to 3 bases, leaving 1 base not matched to a gene. The germline V gene encodes CDR1 SGHDT and CDR2 YYEEEE. This CDR3 is 12 amino acids long. CDR3 DNA sequence: TGTGCCAGCAGCGGGGACAGCTACGAGCAGTACTTC. It translates to CASSGDSYEQYF.

With regard to this clone: Germline and junction disagree at one end, which may indicate a read error. This chain's CDR3 is CATSGGSFSYNEQFF. In DNA form, the CDR3 reads TGTGCCACCAGTGGGGGCTCATTCTCCTACAATGAGCAGTTCTTC. The chain links TRBV27 to TRBJ2-1, with D possibly matching TRBD1 (6 bases). Germline-derived CDR1 and CDR2 are MNHEY and SMNVEV (reference sequence). This CDR3 contains 15 residues.

This clone was observed a single time. The gene calls are TRBV7-3 and TRBJ2-6; D not resolved. Trimming pared 6 bases from V and 2 bases from J, leaving 5 bases between. Per the germline V gene, CDR1 is SGHTA and CDR2 is FQGTGA. This CDR3 region has 13 residues. The CDR3 DNA follows: TGTGCCAGCAGGCGGACTGGGGCCAACGTCCTGACTTTC. Encoded protein: CASRRTGANVLTF.

The sample holds a few counts of this clone. The chain carries TRBV18 and TRBJ1-6; the match to TRBD1 covers 7 bases. Germline V gene sequence: CDR1 KGHSH, CDR2 LQKENI. V lost 4 bases, J lost 8 bases, and 5 bases stayed unmatched. The CDR3 extends over 14 amino acids. CDR3 amino acids: CASSQGTDHSPLHF. The CDR3, as DNA: TGTGCCAGCTCACAAGGGACAGATCATTCACCCCTCCACTTT.

This chain joins TRBV19 and TRBJ1-2, with D hard to call. The CDR3 covers 15 residues. The germline V and J ends were trimmed by 5 bases and 5 bases, with 18 bases remaining between them. Germline V gives CDR1 LNHDA, CDR2 SQIVND (reference sequence). In DNA form, the CDR3 reads TGTGCCAGTAGTGGGCGACCGACACAACTTTATGGCTACACCTTC. Residues: CASSGRPTQLYGYTF.

The V gene is TRBV30, the J gene TRBJ2-3; possibly TRBD1 for D (7 bases). This CDR3 is 14 amino acids long. Trimming removed 3 bases from V and 2 bases from J, with 12 bases in between. Germline V gene data show CDR1 as GTSNPN and CDR2 as SVGIG (reference sequence). The CDR3 DNA reads as TGTGCCTGGAGCCGCGGGACAGACACAGATACGCAGTATTTT. Translated: CAWSRGTDTDTQYF. Looking up the rest from reference TRBV30 and TRBJ2-3 gives the full variable domain: SQTIHQWPATLVQPVGSPLSLECTVEGTSNPNLYWYRQAAGRGLQLLFYSVGIGQISSEVPQNLSASRPQDRQFILSSKKLLLSDSGFYLCAWSRGTDTDTQYFGPGTRLTVL.

The gene calls are TRBV6-5 and TRBJ2-7; the D call may be TRBD1 or TRBD2 (6 bases each). The germline V and J ends were trimmed by 5 bases and 0 bases, with 14 bases remaining between them. CDR3 length: 15 amino acids. CDR1 and CDR2 (germline): MNHEY, SVGAGI. CDR3 region: CASSPREGGSYEQYF. CDR3 DNA: TGTGCCAGCAGTCCCCGAGAGGGGGGCTCCTACGAGCAGTACTTC.

This chain connects TRBV11-3 to TRBJ2-7; D ambiguous. This CDR3 contains 13 residues. The germline gives CDR1 SGHNT, CDR2 YENEEA. V lost 3 bases and J 7 bases, leaving 13 bases between the germline ends. DNA of the CDR3: TGTGCCAGCAGCTTTCCGCCATCCCTTGAGCAGTACTTC. This gives the protein CASSFPPSLEQYF.

The chain is built from TRBV6-4 and TRBJ2-7; no clear D. In germline, CDR1 is MRHNA, CDR2 SNTAGT. This CDR3 has 10 residues. V gave up 9 bases and J gave up 3 bases, with 6 bases separating them. CDR3 in DNA: TGTGCCAGTTACCGCTACGAGCAGTACTTC. This sequence encodes CASYRYEQYF.

Only one count was recorded for this clone. This chain links TRBV5-1 with TRBJ1-1; TRBD1 matches 11 bases. The CDR3 has 19 amino acids. Germline CDR1 SGHRS, CDR2 YFSETQ. The junction had 16 bases not matched to a gene; V was cut back by 2 bases and J by 4 bases. Written as DNA, the CDR3 is TGCGCCAGCAGCTTCTGGACAGGGGGCCGGCGACGGGGAACCACTGAAGCTTTCTTT. It yields the protein CASSFWTGGRRRGTTEAFF. The complete variable domain, with remaining parts taken from reference TRBV5-1 and TRBJ1-1, reads KAGVTQTPRYLIKTRGQQVTLSCSPISGHRSVSWYQQTPGQGLQFLFEYFSETQRNKGNFPGRFSGRQFSNSRSEMNVSTLELGDSALYLCASSFWTGGRRRGTTEAFFGQGTRLTVV.

V and J are TRBV7-3 and TRBJ2-1; 7 bases map to TRBD2. Germline CDR1 and CDR2: SGHTA and FQGTGA. This CDR3 is 19 amino acids long. V trimming: 2 bases; J trimming: 8 bases; junction bases outside the gene matches: 21. This CDR3 reads CASSLEVQRDHYVEDEQFF. Written as DNA, the CDR3 is TGTGCCAGCAGCTTAGAAGTTCAGCGGGACCATTATGTCGAGGATGAGCAGTTCTTC.

The chain couples TRBV19 to TRBJ2-1, with D maybe TRBD2 (6 bases). Looked up from germline, CDR1 is LNHDA and CDR2 is SQIVND (reference sequence). The CDR3 is 13 amino acids. The V and J ends lost 3 bases and 7 bases respectively, with 10 bases between them. CDR3 loop: CASSILGGNEQFF. The CDR3, as DNA: TGTGCCAGTAGTATCCTCGGGGGAAATGAGCAGTTCTTC. The full variable domain, with the rest looked up from reference TRBV19 and TRBJ2-1, is DGGITQSPKYLFRKEGQNVTLSCEQNLNHDAMYWYRQDPGQGLRLIYYSQIVNDFQKGDIAEGYSVSREKKESFPLTVTSAQKNPTAFYLCASSILGGNEQFFGPGTRLTVL.

J is TRBJ2-1 and V is TRBV15; 9 bases agree with TRBD2. The V gene end was trimmed by 3 bases and the J gene end by 6 bases; junction bases not matched to a gene: 12. This CDR3 is 17 amino acids long. Germline V gene data show CDR1 as LNHNV and CDR2 as YYDKDF (reference sequence). For the CDR3, the DNA is TGTGCCACCAGCAGGCCCCCTCAGGCTAGCGGGGCCAATGAGCAGTTCTTC. The encoded protein is CATSRPPQASGANEQFF.

This chain connects TRBV2 to TRBJ2-5, with D unresolved. CDR1 SNHLY and CDR2 FYNNEI come from the germline V gene. V was pared by 7 bases and J by 5 bases, with 20 bases between. The length of the CDR3 is 15 residues. CDR3 DNA sequence: TGTGCCAGCAAACAGCCACGTGGGCAGTGGGAGACCCAGTACTTC. This encodes CASKQPRGQWETQYF.

The chain recombines TRBV27 with TRBJ1-3; tentative D call: TRBD1 (5 bases). The CDR3 runs 17 residues. The V and J ends lost 6 bases and 5 bases respectively, with 23 bases between them. The germline CDR1 and CDR2 sequences are MNHEY and SMNVEV (reference sequence). The CDR3 DNA follows: TGTGCCAGCAGCTCTTTCTCTAAGGGGATAAACCGAAACACCATATATTTT. As protein: CASSSFSKGINRNTIYF.

The chain carries TRBV29-1 and TRBJ1-2, with a tentative D call TRBD1 (6 bases). Germline assignment: CDR1 SQVTM and CDR2 ANQGSEA. V was trimmed by 4 bases and J by 9 bases, leaving 12 bases between them. CDR3 length: 11 amino acids. In DNA form, the CDR3 reads TGCAGCGTTGTCCGGGACATTCGCTACACCTTC. It yields the protein CSVVRDIRYTF.